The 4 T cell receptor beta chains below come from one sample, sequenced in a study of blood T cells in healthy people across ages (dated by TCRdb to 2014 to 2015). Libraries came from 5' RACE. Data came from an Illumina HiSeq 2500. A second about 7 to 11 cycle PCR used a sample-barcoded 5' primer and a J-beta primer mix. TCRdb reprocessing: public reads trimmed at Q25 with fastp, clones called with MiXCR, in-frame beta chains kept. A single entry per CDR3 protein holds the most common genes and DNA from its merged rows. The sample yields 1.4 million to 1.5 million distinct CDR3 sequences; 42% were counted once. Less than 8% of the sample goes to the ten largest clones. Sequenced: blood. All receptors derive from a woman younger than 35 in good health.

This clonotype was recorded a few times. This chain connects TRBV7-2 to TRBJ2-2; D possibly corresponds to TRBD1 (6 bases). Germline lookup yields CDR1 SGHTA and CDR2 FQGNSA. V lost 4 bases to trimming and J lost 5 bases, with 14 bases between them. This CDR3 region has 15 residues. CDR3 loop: CASSSTTGSTGELFF. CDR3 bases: TGTGCCAGCAGCTCAACGACAGGTTCAACCGGGGAGCTGTTTTTT. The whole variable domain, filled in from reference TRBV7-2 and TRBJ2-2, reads GAGVSQSPSNKVTEKGKDVELRCDPISGHTALYWYRQSLGQGLEFLIYFQGNSAPDKSGLPSDRFSAERTGGSVSTLTIQRTQQEDSAVYLCASSSTTGSTGELFFGEGSRLTVL.

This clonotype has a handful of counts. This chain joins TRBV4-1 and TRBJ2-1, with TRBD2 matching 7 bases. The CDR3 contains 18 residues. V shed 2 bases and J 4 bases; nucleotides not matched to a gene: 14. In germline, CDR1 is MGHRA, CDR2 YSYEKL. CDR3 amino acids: CASSQYPWERDIYNEQFF. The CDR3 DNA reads TGCGCCAGCAGCCAATACCCCTGGGAGCGGGATATATACAATGAGCAGTTCTTC.

CDR3 bases: TGCGCCAGCAGCTTGGCCACTAGAAACAATGAGCAGTTCTTC. Its protein product is CASSLATRNNEQFF. The chain links TRBV5-1 to TRBJ2-1; D perhaps matches TRBD2 (5 bases). The CDR3 has 14 amino acids. Germline V lookup: CDR1 SGHRS, CDR2 YFSETQ. Trimming took off 0 bases at V and 5 bases at J, with 9 bases between the two ends.

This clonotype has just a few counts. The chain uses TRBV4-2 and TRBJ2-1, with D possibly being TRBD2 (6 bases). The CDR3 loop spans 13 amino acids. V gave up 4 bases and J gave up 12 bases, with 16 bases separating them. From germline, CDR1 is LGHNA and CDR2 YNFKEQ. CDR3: CASSPGVPDGQFF. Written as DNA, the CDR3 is TGTGCCAGCAGCCCGGGGGTACCTGACGGGCAGTTCTTC.